This TCR beta chain appears in the sequencing data of a study of identical twins (dated by TCRdb to the mid-2010s). With respect to the entire study: To test whether fetal clonotypes persist, the study used deep sequencing on TCR alpha and beta repertoires from monozygotic twins, unrelated adults of various ages, and cord blood. To rule out contamination, the twin experiments were replicated at different times with different library preparation protocols. Here is what the overall study found, with its caveats: Abundant cord blood beta clonotypes carried fewer insertions; young adult naive repertoires showed a weaker similar trend, while memory repertoires showed none. Because the same donors could not be followed over many years, the conclusions depended on cross-sectional statistical analysis. Zero-insertion analyses could be partly confounded by invariant T cells such as MAIT and iNKT, though diverse VJ usage argued against such confounding for most clonotypes. In beta out-of-frame sequences, excess twin sharing was weaker, because having fewer shared sequences lowered the signal-to-noise ratio. In monozygotic twins, recombination models systematically underestimated out-of-frame TCR alpha sharing, but the models matched the sharing seen between unrelated individuals. Compared with coincidental sharing between unrelated individuals, out-of-frame TCR alpha sequences shared between twins showed an excess of sequences with low generation probability.

With regard to this clonotype: The antigen it recognizes is unknown. No base quality values were provided; no much bigger clone lies one nucleotide off.

V loses 5 bases of germline sequence and J loses 3 bases, and the interval between the two ends is 17 bases. The CDR3 numbers 15 residues from cysteine through phenylalanine. The read is trimmed to its CDR3 DNA, 45 bases read in frame from base 1. CDR1 and CDR2 were assigned from the germline V gene as SGHAT and FQNNGV. Every donor in the study was a healthy Caucasian. The twin cohort comprised three pairs of female monozygotic twins, all aged roughly 18 to 30 years. Peripheral blood mononuclear cells were used as the source from which RNA for TCR libraries was isolated. Library prep was done by 5' RACE. The reads were generated on an Illumina HiSeq 2000. Template switching added a universal primer binding site, and the final cDNA carried a unique molecular identifier that allowed TCR cDNA molecules to be counted accurately. Specific primers in the conserved constant-segment region were used to synthesize first-strand cDNA for the TCR alpha and beta chains. To control for contamination, every cDNA library carried two barcodes: a SMART-Mk sample barcode plus Illumina barcodes. TruSeq adapter sequences and Illumina sample barcodes were added in two successive PCR steps. TCR alpha and beta cDNA libraries were sequenced on the Illumina HiSeq platform with custom primers. The authors' analysis ran thus. MiGEC processed the raw reads to extract unique molecular identifiers, while MiXCR was used to determine the CDR3 positions. Recombination models were inferred per individual with the repgenHMM and IGoR tools using an EM algorithm. Shared clonotypes were analyzed with the tcR package in R, and sharing was normalized by the product of cloneset sizes. Out-of-frame nonproductive sequences were analyzed to study raw recombination free of thymic and clonal selection effects. TCRdb reran the public reads through fastp at Q25 and MiXCR, keeping productive beta chains. Every entry covers one CDR3 protein and lists the most common genes and DNA from its rows. For this entry, the V and J calls and clone size follow TCRdb and not the study's own pipeline. The sample yields 600,000 to 850,000 distinct CDR3 sequences; 18% were counted once. The biggest ten clones account for about 12% of the sample.

This sample also belongs to another study, concerning T cells expressing NK-cell markers. Reported in the second study: Fewer than ten donors provided sorted CD3+CD56+NKG2C+, CD3+CD56+NKG2C- and CD3+CD56-NKG2C+ T-cell subsets, whose TCR beta-chain repertoires were profiled. Seven of the eight sequenced donors were HCMV-seropositive and one was HCMV-seronegative. In several experiments an anti-gammadeltaTCR antibody was added to restrict sorting to alphabetaTCR-expressing T cells. In a handful of donors, the dominant CD3+CD56+NKG2C+ clonotypes were found to rank among the top 10 CD8+ clonotypes and to make up 1.0-7.0% of CD8+ T cells. Those dominant clonotypes were again the most abundant among CD3+CD56-NKG2C+ cells in several donors, at roughly 25-60.1%. It remained unclear whether the expanded NKG2C-expressing T cell clones were specific for HCMV antigens. Randomly selected healthy volunteers, three men and five women, were used as the eight sequenced donors. HCMV-specific IgG was detected in serum with a commercial ELISA kit to determine HCMV serostatus. Bulk peripheral blood T-cell repertoires were additionally sequenced from unsorted PBMC for over five donors. MIGEC handled demultiplexing of the reads and grouping by UMI, while MiTCR was used to assemble and quantify clonotypes. To exclude erroneous sequences, any TCR cDNA sequence not supported by at least two reads was discarded. Downstream repertoire analysis used the tcR package, and clonotypes were matched across fractions by CDR3 nucleotide sequence plus V segment. Antigen specificity was annotated against VDJdb with VDJmatch, allowing one amino acid substitution in CDR3.

Sequencing was done on a sample of PBMCs. This chain joins TRBV11-2 to TRBJ2-7, with the D gene not clear enough to name. The clonotype comes from a young woman in good health. The CDR3: CASSPRASAVYEQYF. The nucleotides read TGTGCCAGCAGCCCAAGGGCGTCGGCTGTCTACGAGCAGTACTTC.